This T cell receptor (beta chain) was captured by sequencing in a study of shared clonotypes between healthy human individuals. Overall study findings and caveats: When naive CD4 clonotypes were compared across several donors, about 4.9% were shared. Large depth notwithstanding, sorted-subset sequencing proved incomplete by rarefaction.

Methods used by the authors: Sequence data from immunoSEQ were junction-only and lacked quality scores; consequently, filtering differed. Sequenced by immunoSEQ multiplex PCR; TCRdb stores in-frame clones only, minus some. The V and J calls and clone size come from that table; D and trimming were worked out from the DNA. The sample holds some 690,000 clones, about nine tenths seen once. V lost 4 bases, J lost 1 base, and 7 bases stayed unmatched. Germline CDR1 is SGDLS and CDR2 is YYNGEE. The CDR3 covers 16 residues. As concerns this clone: Antigen: not known.

The source of this sequence is a man between 18 and 35 years old in good health. Some clones in this sample may be carry-over from other donors' samples. The sequencing input was memory CD8+ T cells from PBMCs. The subset denotes: CD45RO+ cells pooled with CCR7-negative TemRA cells. This rearrangement joins TRBV9 to TRBJ2-1; 8 bases map to TRBD2. The CDR3 region is CASSTYGRVSYNEQFF. The CDR3 DNA reads as TGTGCCAGCAGCACCTACGGGAGGGTTTCCTACAATGAGCAGTTCTTC.